Included here is one T cell receptor (beta chain) sequence, with context. The antigen remains unidentified. Treatment meaning: roughly nine-day PBMC culture with coronavirus spike peptide pools or control peptides (ViraFEST assay). ViraFEST grew antigen-specific T cells using peptide pools, then sequenced TCRs. Before Alpha, Beta and Delta appeared in the US, convalescents tested positive (March–late 2020). Sequence data for DNA of cultured CD4+ T cells were generated by the Oncomine TCR Beta short-read assay. It was from cultured CD4+ T cells that genomic DNA was extracted. Each CDR3 protein is one row after TCRdb ran MiXCR on the PCR reads. The data contain about 20,000 distinct CDR3 sequences, more than 45% of them seen just once; the ten biggest clones take up about 4%. The data belong to a study of vaccination and CD4 T cells after COVID-19. Study overall: Four females and six males made up the convalescents, with two Hispanic.

J lost 6 bases, V lost 7 bases, and 6 bases had no gene match. In germline, CDR1 is MNHEY, CDR2 SVGEGT. The CDR3 extends over 13 amino acids. The source is a human donor who had recovered from COVID-19. The material was CD4+ T cells from blood, cultured in vitro, obtained before SARS-CoV-2 vaccination. The genes are TRBV6-2 or TRBV6-3 and TRBJ1-2; the match to TRBD1 covers 9 bases. The CDR3 nucleotides are TGTGCCAGCACCCTGGACAGGGGTGATGGCTACACCTTC. Translation gives CASTLDRGDGYTF.